These T cell receptor beta chains were read from a single sample in a study of cytomegalovirus exposure and HLA in healthy donors. TCRdb's copy holds only in-frame clones and misses some; the assay was immunoSEQ multiplex PCR. The table lists under 300,000 clones, approximately 80% of them singletons. Material: PBMCs. The receptors were gathered from a woman aged 55-70 years in good health and CMV-seropositive. CDR3s include the opening cysteine and the closing phenylalanine or tryptophan. The D gene is left open where the match is weak. A row's size may be missing; if present it is once, few, many or a size class.

J | length | V | D | size | CDR3 | DNA
TRBJ1-2 | 15 | TRBV9 | - | - | CASSGGADSAYGYTF | TGTGCCAGCAGCGGCGGGGCTGATTCGGCCTATGGCTACACCTTC
TRBJ2-1 | 16 | TRBV9 | - | - | CASSVGSGTRGNEQFF | TGTGCCAGCAGCGTAGGTAGCGGTACCCGCGGCAATGAGCAGTTCTTC
TRBJ2-7 | 13 | TRBV10-3 | TRBD2 | - | CAIRASGIEEQYF | TGTGCCATCAGAGCTAGCGGGATAGAAGAGCAGTACTTC
TRBJ1-2 | 13 | TRBV9 | TRBD1 | few | CASSVGTGWGYTF | TGTGCCAGCAGCGTAGGGACAGGGTGGGGCTACACCTTC
TRBJ1-2 | 15 | TRBV5-4 | - | - | CASSFSGDMDYGYTF | TGTGCCAGCAGCTTTTCGGGGGATATGGACTATGGCTACACCTTC
TRBJ1-1 | 15 | TRBV29-1 | TRBD1 | - | CSVTGIRGRDTEAFF | TGCAGCGTTACGGGGATAAGGGGGCGGGACACTGAAGCTTTCTTT
TRBJ2-5 | 17 | TRBV19 | - | - | CASSRERSTIGQETQYF | TGTGCCAGTAGTCGTGAACGGTCGACTATCGGGCAAGAGACCCAGTACTTC
TRBJ2-2 | 17 | TRBV7-3 | TRBD2 | - | CASSPGLAGVLTGELFF | TGTGCCAGCAGCCCTGGGCTAGCGGGAGTATTGACCGGGGAGCTGTTTTTT
TRBJ1-2 | 16 | TRBV6-5 | - | - | CASSYSAGDTNYGYTF | TGTGCCAGCAGTTACTCGGCGGGGGACACTAACTATGGCTACACCTTC
TRBJ1-2 | 16 | TRBV28 | TRBD1 | - | CASSFSPRTGNYGYTF | TGTGCCAGCAGTTTCTCCCCCCGGACAGGGAACTATGGCTACACCTTC
TRBJ1-2 | 13 | TRBV5-1 | TRBD1 | - | CASRIQGAFGYTF | TGCGCCAGCAGAATACAGGGGGCGTTTGGCTACACCTTC
TRBJ2-1 | 15 | TRBV5-4 | TRBD2 | - | CASSLGGSSYNEQFF | TGTGCCAGCAGCTTGGGCGGGAGCTCCTACAATGAGCAGTTCTTC
TRBJ2-3 | 14 | TRBV7-7 | - | - | CASSLGGRSDTQYF | TGTGCTAGCAGCTTAGGCGGCAGATCAGATACGCAGTATTTT
TRBJ1-4 | 14 | TRBV11-2 | TRBD1 | - | CASSLGGQFEKLFF | TGTGCCAGCAGCTTAGGGGGACAGTTCGAAAAACTGTTTTTT
TRBJ1-2 | 11 | TRBV7-2 | - | - | CASSPLSGYTF | TGTGCCAGCAGCCCGCTGAGTGGCTACACCTTC
TRBJ1-2 | 13 | TRBV18 | - | - | CASSLTESYGYTF | TGTGCCAGCTCACTGACAGAGAGCTATGGCTACACCTTC
TRBJ1-4 | 16 | TRBV10-3 | TRBD1 | - | CAISGVGDRGEEKLFF | TGTGCCATCAGTGGCGTAGGGGACAGGGGGGAAGAAAAACTGTTTTTT
TRBJ2-7 | 15 | TRBV28 | TRBD1 | - | CASSLPGQGSYEQYF | TGTGCCAGCAGTTTACCGGGACAGGGATCCTACGAGCAGTACTTC
TRBJ1-1 | 15 | TRBV27 | - | - | CASSSTSRGNTEAFF | TGTGCCAGCAGTTCAACCTCCAGGGGAAACACTGAAGCTTTCTTT
TRBJ2-2 | 15 | TRBV9 | - | - | CASSVGGSSTGELFF | TGTGCCAGCAGCGTAGGTGGGAGTAGCACCGGGGAGCTGTTTTTT
TRBJ1-4 | 16 | TRBV25-1 | - | few | CASSPKVEVTNEKLFF | TGTGCCAGCAGCCCGAAGGTAGAGGTCACTAATGAAAAACTGTTTTTT
TRBJ2-1 | 15 | TRBV6-5 | TRBD2 | - | CASHLGGSSYNEQFF | TGTGCCAGCCATTTGGGCGGGAGCTCCTACAATGAGCAGTTCTTC
TRBJ2-5 | 12 | TRBV5-1 | - | - | CASSYSRETQYF | TGCGCCAGCAGCTACTCGAGGGAGACCCAGTACTTC
TRBJ2-7 | 18 | TRBV30 | TRBD2 | - | CAWSAGTFFPGGPGEQYF | TGTGCCTGGAGTGCCGGGACTTTCTTCCCGGGGGGACCGGGGGAGCAGTACTTC
TRBJ2-7 | 11 | TRBV2 | - | many | CASTTLNEQYF | TGTGCCAGCACCACTTTGAACGAGCAGTACTTC
TRBJ2-1 | 11 | TRBV6-5 | - | - | CASSYGHGQFF | TGTGCCAGCAGTTACGGACATGGGCAGTTCTTC
TRBJ2-2 | 20 | TRBV19 | TRBD2 | - | CASSIATSGRATLYTGELFF | TGTGCCAGTAGTATAGCTACTAGCGGGAGGGCCACGCTATACACCGGGGAGCTGTTTTTT
TRBJ1-5 | 15 | TRBV30 | - | - | CAWHPGIGSNQPQHF | TGTGCCTGGCATCCCGGGATAGGGAGCAATCAGCCCCAGCATTTT
TRBJ2-2 | 13 | TRBV29-1 | - | once | CSVVRTNTGELFF | TGCAGCGTTGTGCGGACTAACACCGGGGAGCTGTTTTTT
TRBJ2-7 | 14 | TRBV11-2 | - | - | CASSFPLASYEQYF | TGTGCCAGCAGCTTCCCACTAGCCTCCTACGAGCAGTACTTC
TRBJ1-5 | 14 | TRBV6-7 | - | - | CASSYPVPNQPQHF | TGTGCCAGCAGTTACCCCGTCCCCAATCAGCCCCAGCATTTT
TRBJ2-2 | 15 | TRBV5-1 | TRBD2 | - | CASSYRLAGAGELFF | TGCGCCAGCAGCTACCGACTAGCGGGAGCCGGGGAGCTGTTTTTT
TRBJ2-5 | 18 | TRBV2 | TRBD2 | - | CASRWTSGRNRGGETQYF | TGTGCCAGCAGATGGACTAGCGGGAGGAACCGGGGTGGGGAGACCCAGTACTTC
TRBJ2-1 | 11 | TRBV20-1 | - | - | CSARPLDEQFF | TGCAGTGCTAGACCATTAGATGAGCAGTTCTTC
TRBJ2-1 | 15 | TRBV5-1 | TRBD2 | - | CASSLSGTSYNEQFF | TGCGCCAGCAGCCTTAGCGGGACCTCCTACAATGAGCAGTTCTTC
TRBJ2-7 | 11 | TRBV7-9 | - | - | CASSRNYEQYF | TGTGCCAGCAGCCGTAACTACGAGCAGTACTTC
TRBJ2-7 | 12 | TRBV29-1 | TRBD2 | - | CSELRGNYEQYF | TGCAGCGAGCTGCGGGGGAACTACGAGCAGTACTTC
TRBJ1-3 | 14 | TRBV19 | - | - | CASRDFSSGNTIYF | TGTGCCAGTAGGGACTTCAGCTCTGGAAACACCATATATTTT
TRBJ2-3 | 18 | TRBV7-8 | - | - | CASSLPGAAIHPTDTQYF | TGTGCCAGCAGCTTGCCAGGGGCAGCCATACACCCCACAGATACGCAGTATTTT
TRBJ1-1 | 17 | TRBV5-5 | TRBD1 | once | CASSLGGTGLIGAEAFF | TGTGCCAGCAGCTTGGGAGGGACAGGTTTGATCGGTGCTGAAGCTTTCTTT
TRBJ1-2 | 12 | TRBV19 | TRBD1 | - | CASRGPGYGYTF | TGTGCCAGCAGGGGGCCTGGCTATGGCTACACCTTC
TRBJ2-1 | 15 | TRBV6-6 | TRBD2 | - | CASSTSGIINNEQFF | TGTGCCAGCAGTACTAGCGGGATAATCAACAATGAGCAGTTCTTC
TRBJ2-1 | 16 | TRBV27 | - | - | CASSLWSSRGNNEQFF | TGTGCCAGCAGTTTATGGTCTAGCAGGGGAAACAATGAGCAGTTCTTC
TRBJ2-2 | 13 | TRBV7-3 | - | few | CASSPGVPGELFF | TGTGCCAGCAGCCCAGGGGTTCCCGGGGAGCTGTTTTTT
TRBJ2-7 | 14 | TRBV7-9 | TRBD1 | once | CASSLGGQGNEQYF | TGTGCCAGCAGCTTAGGAGGACAGGGTAACGAGCAGTACTTC
TRBJ1-2 | 16 | TRBV4-1 | TRBD1 | - | CASSRGQAGHNYGYTF | TGCGCCAGCAGCCGGGGACAGGCCGGGCATAACTATGGCTACACCTTC
TRBJ2-6 | 16 | TRBV19 | - | - | CASRMDSHSGANVLTF | TGTGCCAGTAGGATGGACAGTCACTCTGGGGCCAACGTCCTGACTTTC
TRBJ2-1 | 12 | TRBV7-9 | - | - | CSSSSVGGEQFF | TGTTCCAGCAGCTCTGTGGGGGGTGAGCAGTTCTTC
TRBJ2-3 | 12 | TRBV30 | - | - | CAWSVGGDTQYF | TGTGCCTGGAGTGTTGGAGGAGATACGCAGTATTTT
TRBJ2-7 | 12 | TRBV6-1 | TRBD1 | - | CASRDRIYEQYF | TGTGCCAGCAGGGACAGGATCTACGAGCAGTACTTC
TRBJ1-1 | 17 | TRBV28 | - | - | CASSSNTGIFINTEAFF | TGTGCCAGCAGCTCAAACACAGGGATTTTCATAAACACTGAAGCTTTCTTT
TRBJ1-3 | 16 | TRBV6-5 | - | - | CASSYGAAGSGNTIYF | TGTGCCAGCAGTTACGGGGCTGCGGGGTCTGGAAACACCATATATTTT